Following are 8 T cell receptor beta chains from one sample sequenced in a study of cytomegalovirus exposure and HLA in healthy donors. Use of 60 Vbeta and 13 Jbeta primers characterized the PCR. Assay: immunoSEQ multiplex PCR; the TCRdb copy retains only in-frame clones and omits some. Of about 160,000 clones detected, around 75% appear once; the ten largest clones hold over 1.1%. The sequencing sample was made of PBMCs. The receptors here all came from a man aged 18 to 29 in good health and CMV-seronegative.

This chain connects TRBV27 to TRBJ2-7, with a weak D call TRBD2 (6 bases). Germline CDR1 MNHEY, CDR2 SMNVEV (reference sequence). The CDR3 is 16 residues long. Between the trimmed V and J ends, which lost 5 bases and 0 bases, there was a span of 17 bases. The DNA of the CDR3 is TGTGCCAGCAGTCTACTATCCGGGACTTACTCCTACGAGCAGTACTTC. Its translation is CASSLLSGTYSYEQYF.

The chain couples TRBV4-3 to TRBJ1-3, with D maybe TRBD1 (5 bases). V lost 4 bases to trimming and J lost 4 bases, with 20 bases between them. The germline V gene has CDR1 LGHNA and CDR2 YSLEER. The CDR3 runs to 17 residues. As DNA, the CDR3 is TGCGCCAGCAGCCCCAGGGTGGGTCAGGGAACCGGAAACACCATATATTTT. Protein: CASSPRVGQGTGNTIYF.

The genes are TRBV29-1 and TRBJ2-3; 8 positions match TRBD2. Per germline, CDR1 SQVTM and CDR2 ANQGSEA. This CDR3 is 16 amino acids long. V trimming: 4 bases; J trimming: 1 base; junction bases outside the gene matches: 10. CDR3 protein: CSVGFSGVPGTDTQYF. The CDR3 DNA is TGCAGCGTTGGTTTTAGCGGGGTCCCGGGCACAGATACGCAGTATTTT.

This sequence joins TRBV19 and TRBJ2-7; a possible D gene is TRBD2 (7 bases). The CDR3 length is 15 residues. V dropped 4 bases and J dropped 3 bases, with 16 bases sitting between them. Germline V gene lookup returns CDR1 LNHDA and CDR2 SQIVND (reference sequence). The CDR3 sequence is CASSTDTGRVYEQYF. In DNA, the CDR3 is TGTGCCAGTAGTACCGATACAGGGAGGGTCTACGAGCAGTACTTC.

The rearrangement uses TRBV5-1 and TRBJ1-3; D unclear. The CDR3 covers 15 residues. Deletions cut 0 bases from V and 4 bases from J, with 11 bases between. The germline CDR1 and CDR2 sequences are SGHRS and YFSETQ. The chain's CDR3 is CASSLDSITGNTIYF. CDR3 DNA: TGCGCCAGCAGCTTGGACAGCATTACAGGAAACACCATATATTTT.

The chain employs TRBV9 and TRBJ2-1; maybe TRBD1 (7 bases). The germline V and J ends were trimmed by 0 bases and 4 bases, with 17 bases remaining between them. Germline CDR1 reads SGDLS; CDR2 reads YYNGEE. The CDR3 runs 17 residues. In DNA form, the CDR3 reads TGTGCCAGCAGCGTAGGAGGAGGGGGCCCGCGATACAATGAGCAGTTCTTC. It encodes CASSVGGGGPRYNEQFF.

The chain recombines TRBV5-6 with TRBJ2-3; D possibly corresponds to TRBD1 (5 bases). The germline gives CDR1 SGHDT, CDR2 YYEEEE. The CDR3 contains 16 residues. Between the trimmed V and J ends, which lost 0 bases and 1 base, there was a span of 12 bases. The CDR3 DNA reads as TGTGCCAGCAGCTTGGCAGTGGGGCACGGCACAGATACGCAGTATTTT. Protein product: CASSLAVGHGTDTQYF.

The rearrangement joins TRBV7-2 to TRBJ1-5, with D possibly matching TRBD1 (6 bases). The CDR3 runs 14 residues. Per germline, CDR1 SGHTA and CDR2 FQGNSA. V dropped 0 bases and J dropped 11 bases, with 14 bases sitting between them. CDR3 sequence (DNA): TGTGCCAGCAGCTTAGCAGGGGGGGGAAGGGCCCAGCATTTT. Residues: CASSLAGGGRAQHF.